The present TCR beta chain was sequenced within a study of blood T cell repertoires in COVID-19. Whole-study context: Both acute and convalescent COVID-19 samples were obtained from the United States, Italy and Spain. Sources were T cells, B-cell-depleted T cells, or PBMCs; the material itself was cDNA or gDNA.

In the original processing: Reference gene primer amplification yielded estimated nucleated cell counts. Using immunoSEQ multiplex PCR, the repertoire was profiled, and TCRdb retains in-frame clones only, with some absent. The V and J calls and clone size come from that table; D and trimming were worked out from the DNA. Of approximately 380,000 clones in the sample, 85% were seen once. Germline CDR1 is MGHRA and CDR2 is YSYEKL. The CDR3 totals 15 residues. V lost 4 bases and J lost 2, with 12 bases in between. V is TRBV4-1 and J is TRBJ1-3, with D unclear. This TCR was recovered from a woman between 18 and 29 years old with acute or convalescent COVID-19. Specimen: peripheral blood. This CDR3 reads CASSLSPETGNTIYF. The CDR3 DNA reads as TGCGCCAGCAGCCTCTCCCCGGAGACTGGAAACACCATATATTTT.